Sequencing of this TCR beta chain was carried out in a study of blood T cell repertoires in COVID-19. Across the study: Collection of acute and convalescent COVID-19 samples took place in the United States, Italy and Spain. Nucleic acid was either cDNA or gDNA, and it came from T cells, B-cell-depleted T cells, or PBMCs.

As processed by the authors: Cell counts per sample came from amplifying reference gene primers. Only in-frame clones appear in the TCRdb table, and some are missing; sequencing was by immunoSEQ multiplex PCR. The DNA gave D and trimming, while V, J and clone size come from that table. The data hold approximately 49,000 clones, with 87% observed a single time. V was clipped by 10 bases and J by 2 bases, with 17 bases between them. The CDR3 totals 14 residues. Germline CDR1 is MDHEN and CDR2 is SYDVKM. Sequencing was carried out using peripheral blood. The gene calls are TRBV28 and TRBJ1-2; perhaps TRBD1 as D (6 bases). The origin of this receptor is a man aged 50 to 60 with acute or convalescent COVID-19. The CDR3 here is CATQKGDSNYGYTF. The CDR3 DNA follows: TGTGCCACCCAGAAGGGGGATTCGAACTATGGCTACACCTTC.